This entry describes one T cell receptor beta chain. Its antigen is still unknown. This record belongs to a study of T cells in Graves' hyperthyroidism and ophthalmopathy. About the research overall: Peripheral blood specimens were obtained at initial diagnosis, prior to any treatment.

Study results and caveats: Most thyroid clonotypes that were expanded above 0.001 also turned up in blood.

TCR beta CDR3 region amplification was performed from RNA transcripts. The HTBI set primed first-round TCR CDR3 RT-PCR. TCRdb passed the multiplex PCR reads through MiXCR, listing each CDR3 protein once. The sample consists of 300,000 to 450,000 distinct CDR3 sequences, over 11% of them appearing once. The CDR3 loop spans 20 amino acids. Trimming cost V 1 base and J 4 bases; bases outside gene matches: 21. Germline CDR1 is SGHAT and CDR2 is FQNNGV. Orbital computed tomography, thyroid ultrasound, serum thyroxine and TRAb, and clinical symptoms together informed the diagnoses. The chain uses TRBV11-2 and TRBJ2-7; 8 bases match TRBD2. Sequencing input: blood. This receptor was taken from a woman aged 55-69 years with Graves' hyperthyroidism. CDR3 residues: CASSLAFLAGYDVWRYEQYF. In DNA form, the CDR3 reads TGTGCCAGCAGCTTAGCCTTCCTAGCGGGTTACGACGTTTGGAGGTACGAGCAGTACTTC.